The 29 T cell receptor beta chains below come from one sample, sequenced in a study of T cell repertoires in cytomegalovirus infection. MiXCR was run by TCRdb on the reads, yielding one entry per CDR3 protein. The sample yields 680,000 or so distinct CDR3 sequences, 35% to 40% seen once. The sample was PBMCs. All receptors derive from a human donor in good health (CMV status not recorded). Some clones in this sample may be carry-over from other donors' samples.

The chain carries TRBV20-1 and TRBJ1-1, with a possible D match to TRBD1 (6 bases). Germline CDR1 and CDR2: DFQATT and SNEGSKA (reference sequence). The CDR3 covers 15 residues. Trimming took off 6 bases at V and 4 bases at J, with 21 bases between the two ends. This chain's CDR3 is CSAAVHRVQGTEAFF. The DNA for the CDR3 is TGCAGTGCCGCCGTCCACAGGGTTCAGGGCACTGAAGCTTTCTTT.

This clonotype occurred once. V and J are TRBV3-1 and TRBJ2-7; the D gene is possibly TRBD1 (5 bases). V was cut by 0 bases and J by 3 bases, with 9 bases left in between. CDR1 is LGHDT and CDR2 is YNNKEL in the germline V gene (reference sequence). The CDR3 consists of 14 residues. CDR3 in DNA: TGTGCCAGCAGCCAAGAGGGGCCGAACTACGAGCAGTACTTC. This codes for CASSQEGPNYEQYF.

This clonotype has only a few counts. The V and J genes are TRBV20-1 and TRBJ2-1; the D gene is possibly TRBD2 (6 bases). Trimming shortened V by 0 bases and J by 2 bases, and 11 bases separated the two germline ends. The germline gives CDR1 DFQATT, CDR2 SNEGSKA (reference sequence). This CDR3 spans 15 amino acids. CDR3 in amino acids: CSAREAGYPYNEQFF. The CDR3 DNA reads TGCAGTGCTAGAGAGGCGGGGTACCCCTACAATGAGCAGTTCTTC.

This clonotype was seen a single time. As the CDR3 is not closed by the conserved phenylalanine or tryptophan, this likely results from a read error. The rearrangement uses TRBV7-2 and TRBJ2-7, with D perhaps TRBD1 (6 bases). The CDR3 sequence is 15 residues long. In germline, CDR1 is SGHTA, CDR2 FQGNSA. Trimming removed 5 bases at V and 2 bases at J, with 16 bases between. Here the CDR3 reads CASSARDRTPYEQYL. Written as DNA, the CDR3 is TGTGCCAGCAGCGCTCGAGACAGGACGCCCTACGAGCAGTACTTA.

The chain links TRBV20-1 to TRBJ1-1; D call uncertain. V was trimmed by 3 bases and J by 1 base, leaving 9 bases between them. The length of the CDR3 is 13 residues. Looked up from germline, CDR1 is DFQATT and CDR2 is SNEGSKA (reference sequence). DNA of the CDR3: TGCAGTGCTAGTCACCCCCAGAACACTGAAGCTTTCTTT. It is translated as CSASHPQNTEAFF.

The chain couples TRBV27 to TRBJ2-2; TRBD1 aligns across 7 bases. Germline CDR1 and CDR2: MNHEY and SMNVEV (reference sequence). V dropped 3 bases and J dropped 6; count of bases not matched to a gene: 4. The CDR3 consists of 14 residues. CDR3 coding DNA: TGTGCCAGCAGTTTCGGACAGGTCGCCGGGGAGCTGTTTTTT. As protein: CASSFGQVAGELFF.

In this sample, this clonotype turned up a few times. This chain links TRBV7-2 with TRBJ1-1; D ambiguous. This CDR3 spans 14 amino acids. The germline gives CDR1 SGHTA, CDR2 FQGNSA. Trimming removed 2 bases at V and 6 bases at J, with 13 bases between. The CDR3 DNA reads as TGTGCCAGCAGCTTAAGAACGGTTACCGCTGAAGCTTTCTTT. The encoded protein is CASSLRTVTAEAFF.

The chain uses TRBV27 and TRBJ2-5; TRBD1 agrees at 11 bases. The CDR3 totals 16 residues. Germline V gene data show CDR1 as MNHEY and CDR2 as SMNVEV (reference sequence). The trim removed 2 bases at V and 2 bases at J, leaving 4 bases unmatched. CDR3 protein: CASSLAGTGGQETQYF. The CDR3 bases are TGTGCCAGCAGTTTAGCCGGGACAGGGGGACAAGAGACCCAGTACTTC.

Concerning this clonotype: Because the CDR3's place on the DNA is in doubt, the DNA is left out and the CDR3 is given as listed by TCRdb. This sequence joins TRBV7-9 and TRBJ1-5; the table assigns TRBD1, which was not confirmed against the DNA. In germline, CDR1 is SEHNR, CDR2 FQNEAQ (reference sequence). A total of 14 residues make up the CDR3, ends included. The CDR3 here is CSSSFGQGNQPQNF.

The genes are TRBV7-3 and TRBJ2-2; 8 positions match TRBD1. The CDR3 extends over 16 amino acids. CDR1 is SGHTA and CDR2 is FQGTGA in the germline V gene. Trimming at V came to 6 bases and at J to 3 bases, leaving 9 bases not matched to a gene. The CDR3 DNA reads TGTGCCAGCAGTCGCGAAGGGACAGGTCACACCGGGGAGCTGTTTTTT. Amino acids: CASSREGTGHTGELFF.

In regard to this clonotype: Being one base from a much bigger clone, this may be a read error. The chain employs TRBV7-8 and TRBJ2-5; D assignment may be TRBD1 or TRBD2 (5 bases each). CDR1 and CDR2 (germline): SGHVS, FQNEAQ. The CDR3 has 16 amino acids. The CDR3 DNA sequence: TGTGCCAGCAGCCGTTCGGGGCTGATTGAACAAGAGACCCAGTCCTTC. Its protein product is CASSRSGLIEQETQSF. The full variable domain, with the rest looked up from reference TRBV7-8 and TRBJ2-5, is GAGVSQSPRYKVAKRGQDVALRCDPISGHVSLFWYQQALGQGPEFLTYFQNEAQLDKSGLPSDRFFAERPEGSVSTLKIQRTQQEDSAVYLCASSRSGLIEQETQSFGPGTRLLVL.

V gene TRBV6-1 combines with J gene TRBJ2-5, with D possibly being TRBD1 (5 bases). The CDR3 extends over 13 amino acids. The germline CDR1 and CDR2 sequences are MNHNS and SASEGT. Trimming cost V 4 bases and J 4 bases, with 10 bases left between them. CDR3 region: CASSGQLPETQYF. The CDR3 DNA is TGTGCCAGCAGTGGACAGCTCCCAGAGACCCAGTACTTC.

This clonotype occurred a few times. As DNA, the CDR3 is TGTGCCAGCACCCGAACGGGACTAGCGGGACCCTACGAGCAGTACTTC. Its translation is CASTRTGLAGPYEQYF. The chain joins TRBV7-8 to TRBJ2-7; 13 bases fit TRBD2. The CDR3 totals 16 residues. Germline CDR1 SGHVS, CDR2 FQNEAQ. The J segment lost 2 bases and the V segment lost 7 bases, leaving 8 bases of the junction unmatched.

This clonotype was recorded once. The CDR3 bases are TGTGCCAGCAGCTTAACACCCGAGCGAGTCTCTGGGGCCAACGTCCTGACTTTC. Translation: CASSLTPERVSGANVLTF. The chain links TRBV7-6 to TRBJ2-6; D is unresolved. This CDR3 is 18 amino acids long. Germline CDR1 reads SGHVS; CDR2 reads FNYEAQ. Trimming took 2 bases from V and 0 from J, leaving 14 bases between them.

The V and J genes are TRBV30 and TRBJ1-2, with D perhaps matching TRBD1 (5 bases). The CDR3 is made up of 12 amino acids. The V gene's germline CDR1 is GTSNPN and CDR2 SVGIG (reference sequence). Deletions cut 1 base from V and 8 bases from J, with 11 bases between. Here the CDR3 reads CAWSGIGVGYTF. For the CDR3, the DNA is TGTGCCTGGAGTGGTATAGGGGTCGGCTACACCTTC.

This clonotype was seen only a few times. The V gene is TRBV7-2, the J gene TRBJ1-1; D possibly corresponds to TRBD1 (5 bases). With 2 bases removed from V and 4 bases from J, the gap between germline ends came to 11 bases. CDR1 is SGHTA and CDR2 is FQGNSA in the germline V gene. This CDR3 region has 14 residues. The DNA for the CDR3 is TGTGCCAGCAGCTTAAAAGGGGCGGGCACTGAAGCTTTCTTT. Protein sequence: CASSLKGAGTEAFF. The variable domain in full, with the rest retrieved from reference TRBV7-2 and TRBJ1-1, is GAGVSQSPSNKVTEKGKDVELRCDPISGHTALYWYRQSLGQGLEFLIYFQGNSAPDKSGLPSDRFSAERTGGSVSTLTIQRTQQEDSAVYLCASSLKGAGTEAFFGQGTRLTVV.

There are a few counts of this clonotype. The V and J genes are TRBV14 and TRBJ2-1; D may correspond to TRBD1 or TRBD2 (6 bases each). The CDR3 sequence is 16 residues long. Trimming cost V 0 bases and J 10 bases, with 19 bases left between them. The V gene's germline CDR1 is SGHDN and CDR2 FVKESK. The CDR3 DNA reads TGTGCCAGCAGCCAAGATGTCGGCAGGGGCGGGGAGGAGCAGTTCTTC. Residues: CASSQDVGRGGEEQFF.

The chain combines TRBV20-1 with TRBJ1-2, with TRBD1 matching over 12 bases. Germline V gene sequence: CDR1 DFQATT, CDR2 SNEGSKA (reference sequence). J was trimmed by 8 bases and V by 7 bases; bases with no gene match: 11. This CDR3 contains 14 residues. The CDR3 DNA is TGCAGTGTTAGGCCGGGACAGGGGGCGTGGGGCTACACCTTC. This gives the protein CSVRPGQGAWGYTF.

This clonotype was observed a handful of times. The genes are TRBV7-2 and TRBJ1-1, with a weak D call TRBD1 (6 bases). This CDR3 contains 13 residues. V gave up 3 bases and J gave up 5 bases, with 10 bases separating them. Germline CDR1 reads SGHTA; CDR2 reads FQGNSA. The CDR3 spells CASSLNRVTEAFF. DNA for the CDR3: TGTGCCAGCAGCTTGAACAGGGTTACTGAAGCTTTCTTT.

This clonotype was seen only once. V is TRBV11-3 and J is TRBJ2-1; TRBD1 or TRBD2 may be the D gene (5 bases each). Looked up from germline, CDR1 is SGHNT and CDR2 is YENEEA. This CDR3 contains 15 residues. Trimming took off 5 bases at V and 2 bases at J, with 13 bases between the two ends. For the CDR3, the DNA is TGTGCCAGCAGCGCCCGTCGGGGCGCCTACAATGAGCAGTTCTTC. It codes for CASSARRGAYNEQFF.

The chain has TRBV28 and TRBJ1-1; 11 bases match TRBD1. Germline V gives CDR1 MDHEN, CDR2 SYDVKM. The CDR3 runs 16 residues. The V segment lost 4 bases and the J segment 6 bases; nucleotides outside the gene matches: 10. Here the CDR3 reads CASSSLDRGLVAEAFF. CDR3 DNA: TGTGCCAGCAGTTCCTTGGACAGGGGGCTAGTCGCTGAAGCTTTCTTT.

This clonotype was seen at least ten times. The rearrangement joins TRBV7-2 to TRBJ2-3, with D hard to call. The CDR3 runs to 14 residues. The germline CDR1 and CDR2 sequences are SGHTA and FQGNSA. Deletions cut 3 bases from V and 2 bases from J, with 9 bases between. CDR3 protein: CASSFIGHTDTQYF. Here the CDR3 DNA reads TGTGCCAGCAGCTTCATCGGTCACACAGATACGCAGTATTTT.

CDR3 bases: TGTGCCAGCAGAGATACGGACCGGCTAAACATTCAGTACTTC. Translated: CASRDTDRLNIQYF. This chain connects TRBV19 to TRBJ2-4; unclear D gene. Germline CDR1 reads LNHDA; CDR2 reads SQIVND (reference sequence). The length of the CDR3 is 14 residues. V gave up 9 bases and J gave up 6 bases, with 18 bases separating them.

In its sample, this clonotype was seen a few times. The rearrangement links TRBV19 to TRBJ2-1; TRBD1 aligns across 8 bases. After removal of 1 base from V and 6 bases from J, the junction contained 5 bases not matched to a gene. The CDR3 covers 15 residues. The germline V gene encodes CDR1 LNHDA and CDR2 SQIVND (reference sequence). For the CDR3, the DNA is TGTGCCAGTAGTATAGCCCTGACAGGGGTCAATGAGCAGTTCTTC. This codes for CASSIALTGVNEQFF.

As concerns this clonotype: One junction end does not reproduce the germline sequence, and a read error may be involved. The chain joins TRBV7-9 to TRBJ1-5; maybe TRBD1 (6 bases). Germline V gene lookup returns CDR1 SEHNR and CDR2 FQNEAQ (reference sequence). The CDR3 covers 17 residues. The CDR3 spells CASSLGDIGNDNQPPHF. The CDR3 DNA sequence: TGTGCCAGCAGCTTAGGGGACATAGGGAACGACAATCAGCCCCCGCATTTT.

The chain is built from TRBV12-3 or TRBV12-4 and TRBJ2-1, with 9 bases fitting TRBD1. J gave up 4 bases and V 5 bases, and 9 bases lay outside the gene matches. The CDR3 sequence is 16 residues long. CDR3 residues: CASSPRPGTGYNEQFF. The CDR3 coding sequence is TGTGCCAGCAGTCCCCGTCCCGGGACAGGGTACAATGAGCAGTTCTTC.

This sequence joins TRBV23-1 and TRBJ1-5; a possible D gene is TRBD1 (5 bases). TRBV23-1 is marked as an open reading frame, function uncertain. The CDR3 is 15 residues long. Trimming shortened V by 11 bases and J by 3 bases, and 20 bases separated the two germline ends. DNA for the CDR3: TGCGCCTCACTTATCTTCGGGACGGACAATCAGCCCCAGCATTTT. This translates into CASLIFGTDNQPQHF.

This chain joins TRBV7-2 and TRBJ2-1; D is unclear. The length of the CDR3 is 15 residues. Trimming took off 0 bases at V and 11 bases at J, with 17 bases between the two ends. Per germline, CDR1 SGHTA and CDR2 FQGNSA. The CDR3 DNA reads as TGTGCCAGCAGCTTAGCCGGTTACGTCTCAGGCAAGCAGTTCTTC. Translated: CASSLAGYVSGKQFF. Filled out from reference TRBV7-2 and TRBJ2-1, the complete variable domain reads GAGVSQSPSNKVTEKGKDVELRCDPISGHTALYWYRQSLGQGLEFLIYFQGNSAPDKSGLPSDRFSAERTGGSVSTLTIQRTQQEDSAVYLCASSLAGYVSGKQFFGPGTRLTVL.

About this clonotype: It is likely a read error, because the conserved phenylalanine at the end of the CDR3 is missing. The chain combines TRBV4-3 with TRBJ2-2; D may be TRBD2 (5 bases). From germline, CDR1 is LGHNA and CDR2 YSLEER. V was trimmed by 0 bases and J by 4 bases, leaving 12 bases between them. The CDR3 is 16 residues long. The CDR3 here is CASSQELGTSTGELFC. Written as DNA, the CDR3 is TGCGCCAGCAGCCAAGAACTAGGAACTTCCACCGGGGAGCTGTTTTGT.